The source of this T cell receptor beta chain is a study of Tregs in tolerant kidney transplant recipients. Related graft donors supplied nonmyeloablative bone marrow transplants, and mixed chimerism was transient. The repertoire was sequenced with immunoSEQ multiplex PCR; TCRdb's copy has only in-frame clones and lacks some. The sample carries about 81,000 clones, 75% to 95% recorded once. V lost 4 bases to trimming and J lost 2 bases; unmatched junction nucleotides: 2. This CDR3 contains 13 residues. The genes are TRBV5-3 and TRBJ2-7; 8 bases are a match to TRBD2. TRBV5-3 is flagged as an ORF with uncertain function. The material was CD4+ T cells from blood (PBMCs), obtained 24 months after the transplant. The origin of this receptor is a human patient who received a combined kidney and bone marrow transplant. Some of the T cells may derive from the graft donor. For the CDR3, the DNA is TGTGCCAGAAGCAAGGGACTAGCCTACGAGCAGTACTTC. Amino acid sequence: CARSKGLAYEQYF.